This T cell receptor (beta chain) was recorded in a study of cytomegalovirus exposure and HLA in healthy donors. For the study at large: Unique TCR beta sequences numbering approximately 120 million came from around 180 million T cells in an earlier analysis.

Primers: 60 Vbeta forward and 13 Jbeta reverse. Generated by immunoSEQ multiplex PCR, the TCRdb table keeps only in-frame clones and is missing some. The table lists approximately 150,000 clones, less than 80% of them singletons. The V gene's germline CDR1 is KGHSH and CDR2 LQKENI. This CDR3 is 14 amino acids long. V was trimmed by 3 bases and J by 1 base, leaving 9 bases between them. The material sequenced was PBMCs. The chain carries TRBV18 and TRBJ1-1; D is undetermined. This TCR derives from a man aged 35 to 55 in good health and CMV-seronegative. CDR3 amino acids: CASSPKDSNTEAFF. The DNA of the CDR3 is TGTGCCAGCTCACCCAAGGACTCGAACACTGAAGCTTTCTTT.